This T cell receptor (beta chain) stems from a study of early T cells in non-severe SARS-CoV-2 infection. Looking at the study overall: Chains were unpaired, as sequencing was done on bulk RNA from unsorted whole blood. Study-level points and caveats: Lookups in VDJdb leaned toward anti-spike CD8 responses and missed private and CD4 specificities.

This clonotype turned up a few times. Antigen: not known. Germline loops: CDR1 SGHDT, CDR2 YYEEEE. With 0 bases clipped from V and 2 bases from J, the junction kept 6 bases outside the gene matches. The CDR3 covers 16 residues. Each cDNA molecule carried a unique molecular identifier. TCRdb called the 5' RACE reads again in MiXCR, with one record for every CDR3 protein. This sample has approximately 65,000 distinct CDR3 sequences, with roughly 13% found just once. The sequence derives from an adult who was a healthcare worker with PCR-confirmed SARS-CoV-2 infection or an uninfected control (not recorded which). What was sequenced was whole blood. V gene TRBV5-6 combines with J gene TRBJ2-3; 7 bases map to TRBD1. This CDR3 reads CASSLEGQVLTDTQYF. The CDR3 DNA sequence: TGTGCCAGCAGCTTGGAAGGACAGGTACTCACAGATACGCAGTATTTT.